Listed below are T cell receptor beta chains from one sample, sequenced in a study of OX40 agonist ivuxolimab in advanced cancers. Assay used: immunoSEQ multiplex PCR; TCRdb lists only in-frame clones, some missing. The data show tens of thousands of clones, with 65% to 85% seen just once and under 7% held by the top ten. Sequenced material: CD4+ or CD8+ T cells sorted from blood, taken in a trial of the OX40 agonist ivuxolimab. These receptors were taken from an adult with an advanced solid tumor such as melanoma, head and neck, liver or kidney cancer. CDR3s include the opening cysteine and the closing phenylalanine or tryptophan. The D gene is left open where the match is weak. Expanded clones are given a class, and other clones once, few, many or no size at all.

>-|-|15|TRBV27|TRBJ2-2
TGTGCCAGTATACAATCCCCCGCAAACACCGGGGAGCTGTTTTTT
CASIQSPANTGELFF
>-|-|17|TRBV15|TRBJ2-1
TGTGCCACCAGCAGAGATTTGCAGGGGAGCTCCTACAATGAGCAGTTCTTC
CATSRDLQGSSYNEQFF
>-|TRBD1|15|TRBV11-2|TRBJ2-1
TGTGCCAGCAGCCTTGGGACAGACATCGACAATGAGCAGTTCTTC
CASSLGTDIDNEQFF
>-|-|14|TRBV27|TRBJ1-2
TGTGCCAGCAGTTTCAGGACTACTAACTATGGCTACACCTTC
CASSFRTTNYGYTF
>-|-|16|TRBV9|TRBJ1-3
TGTGCCAGCAGCTCTCAGGACAGTAGCTCTGGAAACACCATATATTTT
CASSSQDSSSGNTIYF
>-|-|16|TRBV13|TRBJ1-1
TGTGCCAGCAGCCAGGGACGGTCGGCGGGGAACACTGAAGCTTTCTTT
CASSQGRSAGNTEAFF
>-|TRBD2|16|TRBV15|TRBJ2-1
TGTGCCACCAGCAGGGAAACTAGCGGGATAGGAAATGAGCAGTTCTTC
CATSRETSGIGNEQFF
>-|TRBD1|14|TRBV6-1|TRBJ1-4
TGTGCCAGCAGTGAAGCCGTAGGGGGCGAAAAACTGTTTTTT
CASSEAVGGEKLFF
>-|-|12|TRBV6-5|TRBJ2-1
TGTGCCAGTAGGAGGGAGAAGGGGGAGCAGTTCTTC
CASRREKGEQFF
>-|-|14|TRBV10-3|TRBJ2-3
TGTGCCATCAGGGAGACTAGGGAAACAGATACGCAGTATTTT
CAIRETRETDTQYF
>-|TRBD2|16|TRBV5-1|TRBJ2-5
TGCGCCAGCAGCTTGGCCAATCCCGGGGGGGAAGAGACCCAGTACTTC
CASSLANPGGEETQYF
>-|-|16|TRBV7-8|TRBJ1-3
TGTGCCAGCAGCTCGGCCCGGGGAAGCTCTGGAAACACCATATATTTT
CASSSARGSSGNTIYF
>-|-|11|TRBV6-4|TRBJ2-7
TGTGCCAGCAGCCTTTTCTGCGAGCAGTACTTC
CASSLFCEQYF
>-|-|15|TRBV15|TRBJ1-6
TGTGCCACCAGCAGGGACAAGGTTATACGGTCACCCCTCCACTTT
CATSRDKVIRSPLHF
>-|-|13|TRBV7-2|TRBJ1-3
TGTGCCAGCAGCTTACGATGGGGAAACACCATATATTTT
CASSLRWGNTIYF
>-|-|15|TRBV4-3|TRBJ2-7
TGCGCCAGCAGCCAAGATTCCGGGGCTTCCTACGAGCAGTACTTC
CASSQDSGASYEQYF
>-|-|18|TRBV19|TRBJ1-4
TGTGCCAGTAGTATAGATGGCTCCGGGGGGGGCCGATTTGAAAAACTGTTTTTT
CASSIDGSGGGRFEKLFF
>-|-|17|TRBV6-1|TRBJ2-6
TGTGCCAGCAGTGCAAGCATCCCAGGGTCTGGGGCCAACGTCCTGACTTTC
CASSASIPGSGANVLTF
>-|-|14|TRBV27|TRBJ2-7
TGTGCCAGCAGTTTCGGGTCCACCCACTACGAGCAGTACTTC
CASSFGSTHYEQYF
>-|-|13|TRBV10-3|TRBJ2-7
TGTGCCATCAGCACTTACAGGGAGAACGAGCAGTACTTC
CAISTYRENEQYF
>few|TRBD1|14|TRBV29-1|TRBJ2-3
TGCAGCGTCCAGGGGGTTTGGGTCACAGATACGCAGTATTTT
CSVQGVWVTDTQYF
>-|TRBD2|15|TRBV11-3|TRBJ2-7
TGTGCCAGCAGCCCCGAAGGTGGGAGGGCCTACGAGCAGTACTTC
CASSPEGGRAYEQYF
>-|-|11|TRBV7-2|TRBJ2-1
TGTGCCAGCAGCTTAAGGAGTGAGCAGTTCTTC
CASSLRSEQFF
>-|-|14|TRBV7-8|TRBJ2-7
TGTGCCAGCAGCTTACTGAGGGAGATGGACGAGCAGTACTTC
CASSLLREMDEQYF
>-|-|14|TRBV30|TRBJ2-7
TGTGCCTGGAGTGTAGGAGGAGGCGCCTACGAGCAGTACTTC
CAWSVGGGAYEQYF
>few|-|13|TRBV6-6|TRBJ2-2
TGTGCCAGCAAGGACGCTAAGACCGGGGAGCTGTTTTTT
CASKDAKTGELFF